The 24 T cell receptor beta chains presented below share a single source sample, sequenced in a study of patients and donors after allogeneic stem cell transplantation. TCRdb re-called the RT-PCR reads through MiXCR, storing one row per CDR3 protein. The sample includes about a million distinct CDR3 sequences, 18% seen only once; the top ten take 6%. The sequenced material came from blood, either unsorted or a sorted T cell fraction (not recorded which). These receptors came from a human donor who was either an allogeneic HSCT recipient or a stem cell or donor lymphocyte infusion donor (not recorded which). It is not recorded whose cells these are; they may come from a transplant donor.

The genes are TRBV9 and TRBJ2-6; D not resolved. The germline V gene has CDR1 SGDLS and CDR2 YYNGEE. The germline V and J ends were trimmed by 3 bases and 0 bases, with 7 bases remaining between them. This CDR3 contains 15 residues. The CDR3 coding sequence is TGTGCCAGCAGCGGGTGGTTCTCTGGGGCCAACGTCCTGACTTTC. Translating it yields CASSGWFSGANVLTF.

The chain is built from TRBV2 and TRBJ2-1; D gene ambiguous. Trimming shortened V by 3 bases and J by 5 bases, and 11 bases separated the two germline ends. Germline V lookup: CDR1 SNHLY, CDR2 FYNNEI. The CDR3 runs to 14 residues. The CDR3 region is CASSEGYRDNEQFF. The CDR3 DNA is TGTGCCAGCAGTGAGGGGTATAGAGACAATGAGCAGTTCTTC.

V gene TRBV19 combines with J gene TRBJ2-1; the D call may be TRBD1 or TRBD2 (5 bases each). The germline V gene encodes CDR1 LNHDA and CDR2 SQIVND (reference sequence). Trimming left V 7 bases short and J 4 bases short, with 20 bases between. This CDR3 region has 16 residues. CDR3 in DNA: TGTGCCAGTACCAGCTTTAAGGGGACCACATACAATGAGCAGTTCTTC. It codes for CASTSFKGTTYNEQFF.

The V gene is TRBV20-1, the J gene TRBJ2-7; D is possibly TRBD2 (5 bases). The CDR3 length is 14 residues. The V gene lost 5 bases and the J gene lost 2 bases, with 16 bases spanning the gap. Per germline, CDR1 DFQATT and CDR2 SNEGSKA (reference sequence). The CDR3 reads CSAEAPTAAYEQYF. The DNA of the CDR3 is TGCAGTGCTGAGGCCCCAACAGCGGCCTACGAGCAGTACTTC.

This clonotype was picked up many times. This chain uses TRBV12-3 or TRBV12-4 with TRBJ1-5; D remains ambiguous. Trimming pared 0 bases from V and 6 bases from J, leaving 12 bases between. The CDR3 runs 15 residues. The chain's CDR3 is CASSLAERWGQPQHF. Written as DNA, the CDR3 is TGTGCCAGCAGTTTAGCGGAGAGGTGGGGTCAGCCCCAGCATTTT.

This clonotype was seen ten or more times. The J gene is TRBJ2-1, the V gene TRBV4-1; no clear D. The CDR3 extends over 11 amino acids. Trimming shortened V by 3 bases and J by 7 bases, and 4 bases separated the two germline ends. Per the germline V gene, CDR1 is MGHRA and CDR2 is YSYEKL. The CDR3 loop is CASSHENEQFF. Here the CDR3 DNA reads TGCGCCAGCAGCCATGAAAATGAGCAGTTCTTC.

J is TRBJ2-5 and V is TRBV5-1; 8 bases line up with TRBD2. V gave up 0 bases and J gave up 1 base; unmatched junction bases: 5. From germline, CDR1 is SGHRS and CDR2 YFSETQ. The CDR3 runs to 16 residues. The CDR3 DNA reads TGCGCCAGCAGCTTGGATGGGCGGGGGGCCCAAGAGACCCAGTACTTC. It specifies CASSLDGRGAQETQYF.

This clonotype was counted between two and nine times. V is TRBV13 and J is TRBJ1-2; maybe TRBD1 (6 bases). Germline CDR1 reads PRHDT; CDR2 reads FYEKMQ (reference sequence). Trimming took off 5 bases at V and 2 bases at J, with 15 bases between the two ends. The CDR3 runs to 15 residues. In DNA, the CDR3 is TGTGCCAGCAGCGCTACTTCACAGGGCAACTATGGCTACACCTTC. This sequence encodes CASSATSQGNYGYTF.

The chain carries TRBV5-1 and TRBJ2-2; a possible D gene is TRBD1 (6 bases). The CDR3 consists of 16 residues. V was shortened by 0 bases and J by 0 bases, with 9 bases between the two germline ends. Germline V gene sequence: CDR1 SGHRS, CDR2 YFSETQ. The CDR3 loop is CASSLVGGTNTGELFF. CDR3 coding DNA: TGCGCCAGCAGCTTGGTTGGGGGCACGAACACCGGGGAGCTGTTTTTT.

Points on this clonotype: This clone may be a read error of a much larger clone one base away. In this CDR3 the conserved last residue, phenylalanine or tryptophan, is missing, so a read error is likely. J is TRBJ1-3 and V is TRBV12-3 or TRBV12-4; D is possibly TRBD1 (6 bases). The CDR3 sequence is 16 residues long. V gave up 2 bases and J gave up 0 bases, with 11 bases separating them. The CDR3 loop reads CASSLTQGISGNTIYL. The CDR3, as DNA: TGTGCCAGCAGTTTAACGCAGGGGATCTCTGGAAACACCATATATCTT.

This clonotype came up a few times. CDR3 coding DNA: TGCAGTGCTAGGACTAGCGGGAGAAGTGGAGAGACCCAGTACTTC. Translated: CSARTSGRSGETQYF. This sequence joins TRBV20-1 and TRBJ2-5, with 12 bases aligning to TRBD2. Germline V lookup: CDR1 DFQATT, CDR2 SNEGSKA (reference sequence). The CDR3 covers 15 residues. J gave up 4 bases and V 3 bases, and 6 bases lay outside the gene matches.

This rearrangement joins TRBV5-1 to TRBJ1-1; D is perhaps TRBD1 (5 bases). The CDR3 runs 14 residues. The V end lost 0 bases, the J end lost 6 bases, and 12 bases lay between the germline ends. Germline CDR1 SGHRS, CDR2 YFSETQ. For the CDR3, the DNA is TGCGCCAGCAGCTTGGAAGGGGTTAGGGCTGAAGCTTTCTTT. Translating gives CASSLEGVRAEAFF.

This clonotype occurred a few times. J is TRBJ2-7 and V is TRBV5-1, with TRBD1 identical over 10 bases. The CDR3 covers 15 residues. Germline CDR1 SGHRS, CDR2 YFSETQ. Trimming at V came to 3 bases and at J to 1 base, leaving 4 bases not matched to a gene. This CDR3 is CASSWGTGDSYEQYF. CDR3 in DNA: TGCGCCAGCAGCTGGGGGACAGGGGATTCCTACGAGCAGTACTTC.

The rearrangement joins TRBV7-3 to TRBJ1-1; D call uncertain. Germline V lookup: CDR1 SGHTA, CDR2 FQGTGA. V was shortened by 2 bases and J by 11 bases, with 15 bases between the two germline ends. The CDR3 length is 13 residues. The CDR3 bases are TGTGCCAGCAGCTTAGATGCACGCGCGGGGGCTTTCTTT. The encoded protein is CASSLDARAGAFF.

The V call is TRBV20-1, the J call TRBJ1-2; unclear D gene. The CDR3 has 16 residues. Deletions cut 6 bases from V and 4 bases from J, with 24 bases between. Germline-derived CDR1 and CDR2 are DFQATT and SNEGSKA (reference sequence). This CDR3 reads CSAPASAGGRSYGYTF. The CDR3 DNA reads as TGCAGTGCCCCCGCCTCGGCCGGAGGGAGAAGCTATGGCTACACCTTC.

This clonotype was seen more than once but under ten times. This chain links TRBV25-1 with TRBJ1-1; D might be TRBD1 (6 bases). CDR3 length: 14 amino acids. Germline V gene data show CDR1 as MGHDK and CDR2 as SYGVNS. Trimming took 3 bases from V and 1 from J, leaving 9 bases between them. The CDR3 DNA follows: TGTGCCAGCAGTGACGGACAGACGAACACTGAAGCTTTCTTT. It is translated as CASSDGQTNTEAFF.

V is TRBV6-1 and J is TRBJ1-3; no reliable D call. Germline CDR1 and CDR2: MNHNS and SASEGT. The CDR3 covers 13 residues. Trimming cost V 8 bases and J 2 bases, with 10 bases left between them. The CDR3 loop reads CASPTVAGNTIYF. In DNA, the CDR3 is TGTGCCAGCCCGACCGTAGCTGGAAACACCATATATTTT.

The sample holds a few counts of this clonotype. This rearrangement joins TRBV7-8 to TRBJ1-2; TRBD1 aligns across 9 bases. Germline V gene sequence: CDR1 SGHVS, CDR2 FQNEAQ. The length of the CDR3 is 17 residues. The trim removed 1 base at V and 4 bases at J, leaving 10 bases unmatched. The CDR3 here is CASSLDRGTGMAYGYTF. The CDR3 DNA follows: TGTGCCAGCAGCTTAGATCGTGGGACAGGGATGGCCTATGGCTACACCTTC. The full variable domain, completed using reference TRBV7-8 and TRBJ1-2, is GAGVSQSPRYKVAKRGQDVALRCDPISGHVSLFWYQQALGQGPEFLTYFQNEAQLDKSGLPSDRFFAERPEGSVSTLKIQRTQQEDSAVYLCASSLDRGTGMAYGYTFGSGTRLTVV.

This clonotype was seen only a few times. This sequence joins TRBV19 and TRBJ2-2, with D possibly being TRBD2 (6 bases). Germline V CDR1 and CDR2: LNHDA, SQIVND (reference sequence). CDR3 size: 15 residues. V lost 10 bases and J 2 bases, leaving 17 bases between the germline ends. CDR3 loop: CATSRGGPNTGELFF. The CDR3 nucleotides read TGTGCCACTAGCCGGGGAGGACCTAACACCGGGGAGCTGTTTTTT.

The genes are TRBV27 and TRBJ2-7; tentative D call: TRBD1 (6 bases). Germline CDR1 MNHEY, CDR2 SMNVEV (reference sequence). The CDR3 length is 14 residues. With 5 bases removed from V and 2 bases from J, the gap between germline ends came to 13 bases. The CDR3 is CASSQLTGPYEQYF. In DNA, the CDR3 is TGTGCCAGCAGTCAGTTGACAGGCCCCTACGAGCAGTACTTC.

This clonotype was found many times. The chain combines TRBV10-3 with TRBJ2-3, with TRBD2 matching over 9 bases. Losses at the gene ends were 6 bases for V and 3 bases for J; bases not matched to a gene: 7. Germline V lookup: CDR1 ENHRY, CDR2 SYGVKD. The CDR3 sequence is 15 residues long. This CDR3 reads CAIRGAGGGTDTQYF. In DNA form, the CDR3 reads TGTGCCATCAGGGGAGCGGGAGGCGGAACAGATACGCAGTATTTT.

The chain is built from TRBV15 and TRBJ2-5; D remains unclear. V lost 5 bases and J 1 base, leaving 11 bases between the germline ends. Germline CDR1 and CDR2: LNHNV and YYDKDF (reference sequence). The CDR3 loop spans 14 amino acids. As DNA, the CDR3 is TGTGCCACCAGCCCTGGCCCGACCCAAGAGACCCAGTACTTC. It encodes CATSPGPTQETQYF.

This clonotype appeared a few times. The chain employs TRBV15 and TRBJ2-6; D uncertain. This CDR3 comprises 16 residues. Germline-derived CDR1 and CDR2 are LNHNV and YYDKDF (reference sequence). With 1 base removed from V and 3 bases from J, the gap between germline ends came to 10 bases. In DNA form, the CDR3 reads TGTGCCACCAGCAGAGGACACATCCTTGGGGCCAACGTCCTGACTTTC. This codes for CATSRGHILGANVLTF.

This clonotype has more than one count but fewer than ten. The V gene is TRBV6-1, the J gene TRBJ2-7; 8 positions match TRBD1. Germline V gene sequence: CDR1 MNHNS, CDR2 SASEGT. After removal of 6 bases from V and 3 bases from J, the junction contained 19 bases not matched to a gene. This CDR3 is built from 18 residues. The CDR3 sequence is CASRTTTSGRTGFYEQYF. The CDR3 nucleotides are TGTGCCAGCAGGACCACGACATCAGGAAGGACAGGGTTCTACGAGCAGTACTTC.